This T cell receptor beta chain was observed in a study of CD8+ T cells in alopecia areata. Study details: Each day, treated patients took oral tofacitinib twice, at 5 to 10 mg per dose.

Described treatment: oral pan-JAK inhibitor, 5-10 mg twice daily. Study findings and constraints: Under tofacitinib, fewer expanded CD8+ clones appeared among the top 100 scalp clones. Many expanded lesional clones stayed in scalp and blood while on tofacitinib.

RNA, once extracted, was reverse transcribed into cDNA for use as the sequencing template. Sequencing used immunoSEQ multiplex PCR; TCRdb keeps in-frame clones, though not all of them. This sample carries approximately 120,000 clones, roughly 57% of them seen once, and the ten largest clones take approximately 5.1%. Concerning this clone: The antigen is not known.

This sample comprised CD4+ T cells sorted from blood, obtained at week 4, from a patient treated with tofacitinib. The clonotype was recovered from a human donor with alopecia areata.

CDR3 sequence: CAWSNRRKETQYF. CDR3 coding DNA: TGTGCCTGGAGTAACCGCAGGAAAGAGACCCAGTACTTC. The chain joins TRBV30 to TRBJ2-5; the D is unclear. The CDR3 sequence is 13 residues long. Germline V gene sequence: CDR1 GTSNPN, CDR2 SVGIG (reference sequence). V was clipped by 2 bases and J by 3 bases, with 10 bases between them.